This TCR beta chain was sequenced during a study of identifying expanded T cells in peripheral blood. Overall study results and limits: Differentially abundant clones: around 1.1 between replicates, 16.4 at around 14 days, 19 to 20 at four. Clone count variance between approximately two-week samples rose with total template count.

The table came from immunoSEQ multiplex PCR; TCRdb's copy has only in-frame clones and leaves some out. The sample yields about 89,000 clones, approximately 83% seen once. Collection occurred without any documented infections or immune events in donors. Germline CDR1 is SGHRS and CDR2 is YFSETQ. The V end was cut by 1 base, the J end by 8 bases, with 12 bases between. The CDR3 has 13 amino acids. Regarding this clone: What it binds is not known.

Material for sequencing was blood. The clonotype originates from a person aged 18-69 years in good health. The chain carries TRBV5-1 and TRBJ1-2; no firm D call. CDR3 protein: CASSLSAGWGYTF. CDR3 DNA sequence: TGCGCCAGCAGCTTGTCGGCGGGGTGGGGCTACACCTTC.